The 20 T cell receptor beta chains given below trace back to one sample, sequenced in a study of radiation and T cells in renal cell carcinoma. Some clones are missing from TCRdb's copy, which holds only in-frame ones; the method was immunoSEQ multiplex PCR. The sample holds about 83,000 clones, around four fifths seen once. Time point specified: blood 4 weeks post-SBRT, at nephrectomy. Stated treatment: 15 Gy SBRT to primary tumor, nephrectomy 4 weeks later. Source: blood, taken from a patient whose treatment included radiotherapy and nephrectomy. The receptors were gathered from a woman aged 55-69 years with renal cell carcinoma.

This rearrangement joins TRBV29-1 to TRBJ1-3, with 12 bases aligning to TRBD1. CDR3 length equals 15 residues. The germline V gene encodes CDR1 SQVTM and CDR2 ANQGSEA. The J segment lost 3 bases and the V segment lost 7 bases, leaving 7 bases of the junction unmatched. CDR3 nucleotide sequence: TGCAGCGCCGCCGGGACAGGGGGCGTTGGAAACACCATATATTTT. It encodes CSAAGTGGVGNTIYF.

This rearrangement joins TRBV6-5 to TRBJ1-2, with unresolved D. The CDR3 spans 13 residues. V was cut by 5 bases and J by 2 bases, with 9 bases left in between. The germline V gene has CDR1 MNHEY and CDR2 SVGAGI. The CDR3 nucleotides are TGTGCCAGCAGTGAGACCGTAAACTATGGCTACACCTTC. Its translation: CASSETVNYGYTF.

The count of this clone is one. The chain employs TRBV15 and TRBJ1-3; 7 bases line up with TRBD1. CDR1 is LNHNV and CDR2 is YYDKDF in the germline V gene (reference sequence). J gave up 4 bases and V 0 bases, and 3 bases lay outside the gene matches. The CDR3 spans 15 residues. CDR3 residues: CATSRDRGQGNTIYF. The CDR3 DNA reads TGTGCCACCAGCAGAGATCGGGGACAGGGAAACACCATATATTTT.

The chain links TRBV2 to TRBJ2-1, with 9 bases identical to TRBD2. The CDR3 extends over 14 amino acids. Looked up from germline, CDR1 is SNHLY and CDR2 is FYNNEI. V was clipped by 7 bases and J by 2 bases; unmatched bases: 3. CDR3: CASTWTSAYNEQFF. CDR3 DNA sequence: TGTGCCAGCACCTGGACTAGCGCCTACAATGAGCAGTTCTTC.

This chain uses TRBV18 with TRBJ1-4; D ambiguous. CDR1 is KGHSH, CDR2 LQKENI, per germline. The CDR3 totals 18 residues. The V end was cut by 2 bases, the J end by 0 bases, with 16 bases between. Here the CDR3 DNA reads TGTGCCAGCTCACCAGCTCAACAGCAAATTGCAACTAATGAAAAACTGTTTTTT. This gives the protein CASSPAQQQIATNEKLFF.

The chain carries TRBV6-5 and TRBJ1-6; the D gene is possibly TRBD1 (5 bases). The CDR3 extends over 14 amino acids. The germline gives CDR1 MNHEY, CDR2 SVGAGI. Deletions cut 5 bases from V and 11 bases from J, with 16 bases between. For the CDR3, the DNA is TGTGCCAGCAGTCGACAGCCCTGGGAGACACCCCTCCACTTT. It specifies CASSRQPWETPLHF.

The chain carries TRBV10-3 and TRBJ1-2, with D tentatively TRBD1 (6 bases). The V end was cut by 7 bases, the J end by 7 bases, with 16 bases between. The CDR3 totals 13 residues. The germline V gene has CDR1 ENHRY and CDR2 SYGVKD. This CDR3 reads CAITQGPAGGYTF. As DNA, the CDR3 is TGTGCCATCACTCAGGGGCCGGCGGGTGGCTACACCTTC.

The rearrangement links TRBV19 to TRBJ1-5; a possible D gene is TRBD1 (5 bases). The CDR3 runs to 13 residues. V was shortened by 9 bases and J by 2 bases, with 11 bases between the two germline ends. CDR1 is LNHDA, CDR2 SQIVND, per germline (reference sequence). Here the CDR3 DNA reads TGTGCCAGCGAGGACATGGGCAATCAGCCCCAGCATTTT. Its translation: CASEDMGNQPQHF.

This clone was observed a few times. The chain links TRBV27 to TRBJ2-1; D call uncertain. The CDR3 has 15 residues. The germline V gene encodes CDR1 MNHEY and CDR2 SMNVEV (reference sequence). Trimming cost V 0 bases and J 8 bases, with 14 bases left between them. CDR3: CASSLSEPWVDEQFF. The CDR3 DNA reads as TGTGCCAGCAGTTTATCGGAGCCGTGGGTCGATGAGCAGTTCTTC.

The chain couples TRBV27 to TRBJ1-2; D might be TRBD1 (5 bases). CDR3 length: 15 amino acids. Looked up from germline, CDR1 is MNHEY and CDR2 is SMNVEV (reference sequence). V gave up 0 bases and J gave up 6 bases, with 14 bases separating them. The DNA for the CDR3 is TGTGCCAGCAGTTTATCTTCTTCGGCGGGGCATGGCTACACCTTC. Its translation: CASSLSSSAGHGYTF.

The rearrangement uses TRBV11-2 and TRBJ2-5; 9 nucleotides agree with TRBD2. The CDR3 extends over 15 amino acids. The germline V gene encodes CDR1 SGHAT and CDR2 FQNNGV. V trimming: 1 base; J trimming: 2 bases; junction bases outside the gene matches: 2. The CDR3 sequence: CASSLVTSGQETQYF. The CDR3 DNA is TGTGCCAGCAGCTTAGTGACTAGCGGACAAGAGACCCAGTACTTC.

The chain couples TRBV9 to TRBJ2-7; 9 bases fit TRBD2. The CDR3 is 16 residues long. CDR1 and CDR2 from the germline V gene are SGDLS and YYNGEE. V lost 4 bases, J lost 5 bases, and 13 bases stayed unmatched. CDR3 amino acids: CASSFSASGGQDEQYF. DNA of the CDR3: TGTGCCAGCAGCTTCTCCGCCAGCGGGGGGCAGGACGAGCAGTACTTC.

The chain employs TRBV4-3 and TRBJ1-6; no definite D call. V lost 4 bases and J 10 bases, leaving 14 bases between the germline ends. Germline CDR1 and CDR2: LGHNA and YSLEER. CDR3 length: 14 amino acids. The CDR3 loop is CASSPSLWESPLHF. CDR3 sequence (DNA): TGCGCCAGCAGCCCCTCCCTCTGGGAGTCACCCCTCCACTTT.

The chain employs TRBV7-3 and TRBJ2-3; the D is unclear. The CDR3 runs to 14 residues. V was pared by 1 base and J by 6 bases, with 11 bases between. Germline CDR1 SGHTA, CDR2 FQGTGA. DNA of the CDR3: TGTGCCAGCAGCTTAATATCCTCGTCGGATACGCAGTATTTT. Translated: CASSLISSSDTQYF.

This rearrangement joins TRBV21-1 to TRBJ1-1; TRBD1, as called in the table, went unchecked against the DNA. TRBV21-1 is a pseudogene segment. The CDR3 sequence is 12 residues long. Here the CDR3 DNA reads TGTGCCAGCAGCAAAGTGGCCCCCGAAGCTTTCTTT. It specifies CASSKVAPEAFF.

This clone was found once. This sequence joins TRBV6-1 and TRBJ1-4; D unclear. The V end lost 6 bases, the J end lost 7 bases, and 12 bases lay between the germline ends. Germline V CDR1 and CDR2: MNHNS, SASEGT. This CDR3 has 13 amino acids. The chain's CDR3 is CASSRVDSEKLFF. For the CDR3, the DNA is TGTGCCAGCAGCCGGGTGGATAGTGAAAAACTGTTTTTT.

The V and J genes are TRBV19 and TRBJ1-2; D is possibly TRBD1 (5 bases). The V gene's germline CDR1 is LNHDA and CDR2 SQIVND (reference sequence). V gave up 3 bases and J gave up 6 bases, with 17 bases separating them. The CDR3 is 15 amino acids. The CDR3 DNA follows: TGTGCCAGTAGTATCTACGTAAACAGGCCTAATGGCTACACCTTC. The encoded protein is CASSIYVNRPNGYTF.

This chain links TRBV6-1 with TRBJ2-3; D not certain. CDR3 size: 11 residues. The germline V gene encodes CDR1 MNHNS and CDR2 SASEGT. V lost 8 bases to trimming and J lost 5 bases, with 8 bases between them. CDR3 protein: CASSVRDTQYF. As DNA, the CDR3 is TGTGCCAGCTCGGTGCGAGATACGCAGTATTTT.

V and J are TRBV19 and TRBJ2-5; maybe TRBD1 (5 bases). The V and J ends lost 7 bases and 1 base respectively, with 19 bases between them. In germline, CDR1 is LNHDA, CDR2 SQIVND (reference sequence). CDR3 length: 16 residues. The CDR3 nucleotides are TGTGCCAGTACTTCCAGGGCCCTTCAGCCCCAAGAGACCCAGTACTTC. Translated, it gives CASTSRALQPQETQYF.

The CDR3 is CASSVGSRQGAKDTQYF. As DNA, the CDR3 is TGTGCCAGCAGCGTAGGATCCCGACAGGGGGCAAAAGATACGCAGTATTTT. The V and J genes are TRBV9 and TRBJ2-3, with 10 bases lining up with TRBD1. This CDR3 has 17 residues. After removal of 0 bases from V and 5 bases from J, the junction contained 9 bases not matched to a gene. Germline CDR1 is SGDLS and CDR2 is YYNGEE.